The 26 T cell receptor beta chains given below trace back to one sample, sequenced in a study of T cells in localized non-small cell lung cancer. Here immunoSEQ multiplex PCR was the method, and the copy in TCRdb shows in-frame clones only, minus some. The sample yields over 950 clones, 30% to 40% seen once. This specimen was lung tumor tissue, taken before any cancer treatment. The receptors stem from a woman aged 35-70 years with stage I lung adenocarcinoma.

The sample holds a few counts of this clone. The chain couples TRBV9 to TRBJ2-5, with D unclear. Trimming took 4 bases from V and 0 from J, leaving 4 bases between them. The CDR3 is 12 residues long. Germline V CDR1 and CDR2: SGDLS, YYNGEE. The CDR3: CASSLDQETQYF. DNA of the CDR3: TGTGCCAGCAGCCTGGACCAAGAGACCCAGTACTTC.

The chain links TRBV29-1 to TRBJ1-1; D unresolved. Germline values: CDR1 SQVTM, CDR2 ANQGSEA. The ends were cut back, 4 bases at V and 1 base at J, with 10 bases in the middle. This CDR3 comprises 13 residues. The DNA for the CDR3 is TGCAGCGTTGTGTACCCCTCGAACACTGAAGCTTTCTTT. Protein product: CSVVYPSNTEAFF. The variable domain in full, completed from reference TRBV29-1 and TRBJ1-1, reads SAVISQKPSRDICQRGTSLTIQCQVDSQVTMMFWYRQQPGQSLTLIATANQGSEATYESGFVIDKFPISRPNLTFSTLTVSNMSPEDSSIYLCSVVYPSNTEAFFGQGTRLTVV.

V and J are TRBV29-1 and TRBJ2-6; D uncertain. The CDR3 is 15 amino acids. The germline gives CDR1 SQVTM, CDR2 ANQGSEA. Trimming pared 1 base from V and 1 base from J, leaving 8 bases between. The CDR3 coding sequence is TGCAGCGTTGAAGCGCCCGGGTCTGGGGCCAACGTCCTGACTTTC. Translating gives CSVEAPGSGANVLTF.

This clone was recorded a few times. V gene TRBV23-1 combines with J gene TRBJ2-7, with a possible D match to TRBD2 (6 bases). TRBV23-1 is reported as an ORF; its role is uncertain. V lost 7 bases, J lost 6 bases, and 19 bases lay in between. The CDR3 sequence is 14 residues long. This CDR3 is CASTQRGGSSEQYF. The CDR3 DNA reads as TGCGCCAGCACCCAAAGGGGAGGATCGAGCGAGCAGTACTTC.

This clone has just a few counts. This sequence joins TRBV6-8 and TRBJ1-4; unclear D gene. The V end was cut by 5 bases, the J end by 7 bases, with 11 bases between. Per germline, CDR1 MNHGY and CDR2 SAAAGT. This CDR3 comprises 13 residues. The CDR3 region is CASSGREGEKLFF. The CDR3, as DNA: TGTGCCAGCAGTGGTCGGGAGGGTGAAAAACTGTTTTTT.

The V call is TRBV12-5, the J call TRBJ1-2, with D uncertain. The CDR3 is 12 residues long. Trimming took 3 bases from V and 5 from J, leaving 7 bases between them. Germline V gene lookup returns CDR1 LGHNT and CDR2 FRNRAP. CDR3 coding DNA: TGTGCTAGTGGTTTTGCAGAGTATGGCTACACCTTC. Translating gives CASGFAEYGYTF.

In its sample, this clone was seen once. One junction end does not reproduce the germline sequence, and a read error may be involved. The chain is built from TRBV6-8 and TRBJ2-7; 11 positions match TRBD2. Germline V gene data show CDR1 as MNHGY and CDR2 as SAAAGT. This CDR3 is 15 amino acids long. CDR3 sequence: CASSYTSGGAYVQYF. DNA of the CDR3: TGTGCCAGCAGTTACACTAGCGGGGGAGCCTACGTGCAGTACTTC.

As DNA, the CDR3 is TGTGCCAGCAGTTTCGACACCCCCGGGGGTAATGAGCAGTTCTTC. Translation gives CASSFDTPGGNEQFF. The V call is TRBV28, the J call TRBJ2-1; the D gene is possibly TRBD2 (6 bases). Trimming took 3 bases from V and 7 from J, leaving 16 bases between them. This CDR3 has 15 amino acids. CDR1 is MDHEN, CDR2 SYDVKM, per germline.

The chain carries TRBV19 and TRBJ1-1; D gene ambiguous. Germline CDR1 and CDR2: LNHDA and SQIVND (reference sequence). The CDR3 totals 13 residues. V was trimmed by 3 bases and J by 6 bases, leaving 11 bases between them. CDR3 sequence reads: CASSIVSGSEAFF. In nucleotides, the CDR3 is TGTGCCAGTAGTATTGTTTCGGGGTCTGAAGCTTTCTTT.

Concerning this clone: Some base is unread or ambiguous, which is why its residue reads as X. This sequence joins TRBV14 and TRBJ2-7; D gene unclear. There are 11 residues in the CDR3. From germline, CDR1 is SGHDN and CDR2 FVKESK. V lost 0 bases and J 4 bases, leaving 1 base between the germline ends. The CDR3 DNA reads TGTGCCAGCAGCCAAGAYTACGAGCAGTACTTC. This codes for CASSQXYEQYF. The entire CDR3 reads CASSQDYEQYF.

The chain is built from TRBV19 and TRBJ2-7; TRBD2 agrees at 13 bases. Per the germline V gene, CDR1 is LNHDA and CDR2 is SQIVND (reference sequence). This CDR3 region has 15 residues. J gave up 2 bases and V 4 bases, and 2 bases lay outside the gene matches. The CDR3 here is CASSTTSGGAYEQYF. In DNA form, the CDR3 reads TGTGCCAGTAGTACCACTAGCGGGGGGGCCTACGAGCAGTACTTC.

The chain joins TRBV14 to TRBJ2-1, with TRBD2 matching 9 bases. CDR1 and CDR2 (germline): SGHDN, FVKESK. Germline trimming cut 4 bases from V and 2 bases from J; bases unmatched to any gene: 3. The CDR3 has 15 amino acids. DNA of the CDR3: TGTGCCAGCAGCCTAGCGGGAGAGCCCTACAATGAGCAGTTCTTC. It translates to CASSLAGEPYNEQFF.

This clone has more than one count but fewer than ten. This CDR3 reads CASSSTGSTDTQYF. CDR3 bases: TGTGCCAGTAGTTCGACAGGGAGCACAGATACGCAGTATTTT. The chain uses TRBV19 and TRBJ2-3; 7 bases are a match to TRBD1. Looked up from germline, CDR1 is LNHDA and CDR2 is SQIVND (reference sequence). V lost 5 bases and J lost 0; bases outside the gene matches: 2. This CDR3 comprises 14 residues.

The chain combines TRBV6-8 with TRBJ2-3, with TRBD2 identical over 9 bases. The CDR3 extends over 14 amino acids. V lost 6 bases and J lost 6; bases outside the gene matches: 7. From germline, CDR1 is MNHGY and CDR2 SAAAGT. The CDR3 is CASRVAGGADTQYF. As DNA, the CDR3 is TGTGCCAGCAGAGTGGCGGGAGGGGCTGATACGCAGTATTTT.

This clone is large within its sample. The J gene is TRBJ2-5, the V gene TRBV4-1; a weak D match, TRBD2 (6 bases). The V end lost 3 bases, the J end lost 9 bases, and 14 bases lay between the germline ends. Per the germline V gene, CDR1 is MGHRA and CDR2 is YSYEKL. The CDR3 covers 13 residues. In DNA form, the CDR3 reads TGCGCCAGCAGCCAGGGACTCCTTGAGCCCCAGTACTTC. Protein: CASSQGLLEPQYF.

This rearrangement joins TRBV18 to TRBJ2-5; unclear D gene. Germline-derived CDR1 and CDR2 are KGHSH and LQKENI. Deletions cut 2 bases from V and 7 bases from J, with 11 bases between. The CDR3 is made up of 13 amino acids. CDR3 nucleotide sequence: TGTGCCAGCTCACCAAACCCGATCGGGACCCAGTACTTC. This translates into CASSPNPIGTQYF.

The chain is built from TRBV14 and TRBJ2-2; 8 positions match TRBD1. Per the germline V gene, CDR1 is SGHDN and CDR2 is FVKESK. The length of the CDR3 is 17 residues. With V trimmed by 3 bases and J by 5 bases, 11 bases remained unmatched. The CDR3 loop is CASSQLNPGGRTGELFF. For the CDR3, the DNA is TGTGCCAGCAGCCAGTTAAACCCAGGGGGCCGAACCGGGGAGCTGTTTTTT.

The chain has TRBV6-8 and TRBJ2-3, with a tentative D call TRBD1 (6 bases). The CDR3 contains 14 residues. Trimming left V 5 bases short and J 3 bases short, with 12 bases between. Germline CDR1 is MNHGY and CDR2 is SAAAGT. The CDR3 DNA sequence: TGTGCCAGCAGTGACTTCAGGGGAACAGATACGCAGTATTTT. Translation: CASSDFRGTDTQYF.

This clone appeared a few times. The V call is TRBV11-3, the J call TRBJ1-2, with D unresolved. The length of the CDR3 is 15 residues. Germline V gene data show CDR1 as SGHNT and CDR2 as YENEEA. V was clipped by 3 bases and J by 4 bases, with 15 bases between them. The DNA for the CDR3 is TGTGCCAGCAGCTTGGGTGAAGCCGATACCTATGGCTACACCTTC. This translates into CASSLGEADTYGYTF.

The V call is TRBV7-5, the J call TRBJ2-1; the D segment call TRBD1 is taken from the table without a DNA check. TRBV7-5 is an annotated pseudogene. CDR3 size: 14 residues. In DNA, the CDR3 is TGTGCCAGCAGCCTCATGCTCAGTATGAATGAGCAGTTCTTC. Translation gives CASSLMLSMNEQFF.

The chain is built from TRBV19 and TRBJ2-1; 7 bases agree with TRBD2. There are 14 residues in the CDR3. With 7 bases clipped from V and 8 bases from J, the junction kept 11 bases outside the gene matches. Germline lookup yields CDR1 LNHDA and CDR2 SQIVND (reference sequence). DNA for the CDR3: TGTGCCAGTAATTACGGACTAGGTCGGTATGAGCAGTTCTTC. Its translation: CASNYGLGRYEQFF. The whole variable domain, remainder taken from reference TRBV19 and TRBJ2-1, is DGGITQSPKYLFRKEGQNVTLSCEQNLNHDAMYWYRQDPGQGLRLIYYSQIVNDFQKGDIAEGYSVSREKKESFPLTVTSAQKNPTAFYLCASNYGLGRYEQFFGPGTRLTVL.

This clone is large in the sample. The gene calls are TRBV9 and TRBJ2-7; 7 nucleotides line up with TRBD2. J lost 0 bases, V lost 3 bases, and 3 bases had no gene match. CDR3 length: 14 amino acids. Germline lookup yields CDR1 SGDLS and CDR2 YYNGEE. The CDR3, as DNA: TGTGCCAGCAGCGCTAGCGGTGCCTCCTACGAGCAGTACTTC. This translates into CASSASGASYEQYF.

The chain carries TRBV6-8 and TRBJ1-1, with D possibly matching TRBD1 (5 bases). V was cut by 6 bases and J by 5 bases, with 13 bases left in between. The germline gives CDR1 MNHGY, CDR2 SAAAGT. This CDR3 is built from 13 residues. The CDR3 DNA follows: TGTGCCAGCAGGCGGGACTCGAAGACTGAAGCTTTCTTT. Residues: CASRRDSKTEAFF.

The chain recombines TRBV6-8 with TRBJ1-6; unclear D gene. Trimming removed 10 bases from V and 8 bases from J, with 15 bases in between. CDR1 and CDR2 (germline): MNHGY, SAAAGT. The CDR3 runs 13 residues. Here the CDR3 reads CAIGKDLDSPLHF. CDR3 DNA sequence: TGTGCCATCGGAAAAGACTTAGATTCACCCCTCCACTTT.

The gene calls are TRBV19 and TRBJ2-2; D is unresolved. Trimming took off 2 bases at V and 7 bases at J, with 8 bases between the two ends. CDR3 size: 13 residues. Germline CDR1 is LNHDA and CDR2 is SQIVND (reference sequence). As DNA, the CDR3 is TGTGCCAGTAGTATACAGGAAGGCGGGGAGCTGTTTTTT. This encodes CASSIQEGGELFF.

This chain connects TRBV30 to TRBJ1-1, with 9 nucleotides matching TRBD1. CDR3 size: 15 residues. CDR1 and CDR2 (germline): GTSNPN, SVGIG (reference sequence). Trimming at V came to 0 bases and at J to 5 bases, leaving 7 bases not matched to a gene. The CDR3 region has the DNA TGTGCCTGGAGTGTACTTGGACAGGGGAAAACTGAAGCTTTCTTT. Translated, it gives CAWSVLGQGKTEAFF.